The 5 T cell receptor beta chains presented below share a single source sample, sequenced in a study of blood T cell repertoires in COVID-19. Sequencing used immunoSEQ multiplex PCR; TCRdb keeps in-frame clones, though not all of them. The table shows tens of thousands of clones, with around 85% occurring only once. The sample consisted of peripheral blood. The receptor source for this set is a man between 45 and 60 years old with active COVID-19.

The chain recombines TRBV7-2 with TRBJ2-1, with TRBD2 identical over 8 bases. J was trimmed by 7 bases and V by 10 bases; bases with no gene match: 6. The CDR3 consists of 12 residues. Germline V CDR1 and CDR2: SGHTA, FQGNSA. The CDR3 loop reads CANPSGGNEQFF. CDR3 sequence (DNA): TGTGCCAACCCGTCGGGGGGGAATGAGCAGTTCTTC. Supplemented by reference TRBV7-2 and TRBJ2-1, the full variable domain reads GAGVSQSPSNKVTEKGKDVELRCDPISGHTALYWYRQSLGQGLEFLIYFQGNSAPDKSGLPSDRFSAERTGGSVSTLTIQRTQQEDSAVYLCANPSGGNEQFFGPGTRLTVL.

The J gene is TRBJ2-7, the V gene TRBV6-5; a possible D gene is TRBD2 (6 bases). This CDR3 has 14 residues. Germline CDR1 and CDR2: MNHEY and SVGAGI. Trimming shortened V by 0 bases and J by 7 bases, and 13 bases separated the two germline ends. CDR3 bases: TGTGCCAGCAGTTACTCAGGCGGGAACCGGGAGCAGTACTTC. Its protein product is CASSYSGGNREQYF.

The chain uses TRBV19 and TRBJ2-5; D is possibly TRBD1 (7 bases). This CDR3 has 15 residues. V shed 7 bases and J shed 9 bases, with 24 bases lying between them. Germline CDR1 LNHDA, CDR2 SQIVND (reference sequence). CDR3 nucleotides: TGTGCCAGTACCCTAGGTAGGGGGCCCGGGGAGGCCCAGTACTTC. Translation gives CASTLGRGPGEAQYF.

The rearrangement uses TRBV5-5 and TRBJ2-5; 9 bases map to TRBD1. The CDR3 spans 19 residues. Germline CDR1 is SGHKS and CDR2 is YYEKEE (reference sequence). Trimming cost V 0 bases and J 0 bases; bases outside gene matches: 12. This CDR3 is CASSLAPFGQGSHQETQYF. The CDR3 bases are TGTGCCAGCAGCTTGGCCCCATTCGGACAGGGGAGCCACCAAGAGACCCAGTACTTC.

This chain joins TRBV4-1 and TRBJ2-6; D may be TRBD1 (5 bases). Germline-derived CDR1 and CDR2 are MGHRA and YSYEKL. This CDR3 region has 17 residues. The ends were cut back, 4 bases at V and 1 base at J, with 14 bases in the middle. The CDR3 coding sequence is TGCGCCAGCAGCCCCCCTCAGGGCTCATCTGGGGCCAACGTCCTGACTTTC. Translating it yields CASSPPQGSSGANVLTF.